The 27 T cell receptor beta chains below were found in one sample sequenced in a study of CD8+CD57+ T cells in acquired aplastic anemia. Genomic DNA constituted the template upon which TCR beta VDJ and CDR3 profiling was performed. MiXCR, applied by TCRdb to the reads, yields one record per CDR3 protein. The table has approximately 80,000 distinct CDR3 sequences, under 80% seen once; the top ten hold 80% to 90%. The authors sequenced patients whose flow cytometry had shown CD8+CD57+ cell expansion. Input material: sorted CD4+, CD8+, or CD8+CD57+ T cells (not recorded which) from PBMCs. Source of these receptors: a human donor with aplastic anemia.

The chain carries TRBV7-2 and TRBJ2-7, with 8 positions matching TRBD2. This CDR3 contains 14 residues. Germline assignment: CDR1 SGHTA and CDR2 FQGNSA. J gave up 11 bases and V 8 bases, and 17 bases lay outside the gene matches. The CDR3 DNA reads TGTGCCAGCGCCGAAACCGGGACTAGTCCGAGGGAGTACTTC. This codes for CASAETGTSPREYF. The full variable domain, with the rest looked up from reference TRBV7-2 and TRBJ2-7, is GAGVSQSPSNKVTEKGKDVELRCDPISGHTALYWYRQSLGQGLEFLIYFQGNSAPDKSGLPSDRFSAERTGGSVSTLTIQRTQQEDSAVYLCASAETGTSPREYFGPGTRLTVT.

The rearrangement joins TRBV5-1 to TRBJ2-7; 12 nucleotides align to TRBD2. The CDR3 length is 15 residues. The trim removed 4 bases at V and 6 bases at J, leaving 8 bases unmatched. CDR1 is SGHRS and CDR2 is YFSETQ in the germline V gene. The CDR3 DNA sequence: TGCGCCAGCAGCGCCACTAGCGGGAGGTCCCCCGAGCAGTACTTC. This codes for CASSATSGRSPEQYF.

V and J are TRBV12-3 or TRBV12-4 and TRBJ1-4; weak D call: TRBD1 (5 bases). Trimming stripped 5 bases from V and 0 bases from J, with 13 bases between. CDR3 length equals 16 residues. The CDR3 reads CASSLRGGATNEKLFF. CDR3 nucleotide sequence: TGTGCCAGCAGTCTACGCGGAGGGGCAACTAATGAAAAACTGTTTTTT.

V usage is TRBV15 and J usage is TRBJ2-5, with TRBD1 matching 9 bases. J was trimmed by 5 bases and V by 1 base; bases with no gene match: 2. CDR1 is LNHNV, CDR2 YYDKDF, per germline (reference sequence). This CDR3 has 14 amino acids. CDR3 amino acids: CATSRGGQGETQYF. CDR3 sequence (DNA): TGTGCCACCAGCAGAGGTGGACAGGGGGAGACCCAGTACTTC.

This chain joins TRBV20-1 and TRBJ2-1, with TRBD2 identical over 7 bases. Looked up from germline, CDR1 is DFQATT and CDR2 is SNEGSKA (reference sequence). The CDR3 extends over 13 amino acids. Trimming removed 4 bases from V and 9 bases from J; junction bases left unmatched: 9. The CDR3 coding sequence is TGCAGTGCTATGGGCGGGAGTCGATCTGAGCAGTTCTTC. This gives the protein CSAMGGSRSEQFF.

This chain joins TRBV2 and TRBJ1-4; D is unclear. The CDR3 is 15 residues long. Trimming pared 3 bases from V and 6 bases from J, leaving 14 bases between. Germline V gene sequence: CDR1 SNHLY, CDR2 FYNNEI. In nucleotides, the CDR3 is TGTGCCAGCAGTGACCCGGGAGAGGGTGATGAAAAACTGTTTTTT. This sequence encodes CASSDPGEGDEKLFF.

The CDR3 loop reads CASSLVTGEEAFF. Here the CDR3 DNA reads TGTGCCAGCAGCTTAGTCACAGGGGAAGAAGCTTTCTTT. V is TRBV13 and J is TRBJ1-1; 7 nucleotides align to TRBD1. Germline V CDR1 and CDR2: PRHDT, FYEKMQ (reference sequence). The CDR3 sequence is 13 residues long. The V segment lost 1 base and the J segment 8 bases; nucleotides outside the gene matches: 4. Drawing the rest from reference TRBV13 and TRBJ1-1, the complete variable domain is AAGVIQSPRHLIKEKRETATLKCYPIPRHDTVYWYQQGPGQDPQFLISFYEKMQSDKGSIPDRFSAQQFSDYHSELNMSSLELGDSALYFCASSLVTGEEAFFGQGTRLTVV.

The V call is TRBV20-1, the J call TRBJ1-1, with D possibly being TRBD1 (6 bases). Germline V gene data show CDR1 as DFQATT and CDR2 as SNEGSKA (reference sequence). Trimming removed 6 bases from V and 0 bases from J, with 17 bases in between. The CDR3 has 15 residues. The CDR3 DNA is TGCAGTGCCAGGACAGACTTTATCATGAACACTGAAGCTTTCTTT. It encodes CSARTDFIMNTEAFF.

This chain links TRBV10-3 with TRBJ2-1; 7 bases agree with TRBD2. The length of the CDR3 is 14 residues. The ends lost 6 bases at V and 10 bases at J; junction bases unmatched: 12. The germline CDR1 and CDR2 sequences are ENHRY and SYGVKD. Written as DNA, the CDR3 is TGTGCCATCAGGCCGGGACTAACCACGGCGGAGCAGTTCTTC. Translating it yields CAIRPGLTTAEQFF.

This clonotype has only one observation. This rearrangement joins TRBV15 to TRBJ1-3; TRBD1 agrees at 9 bases. The CDR3 runs to 15 residues. Germline V gene sequence: CDR1 LNHNV, CDR2 YYDKDF (reference sequence). V lost 4 bases and J lost 6; bases outside the gene matches: 7. CDR3 nucleotide sequence: TGTGCCACCAGCATACAGGGGGCAATTTTAAACACCATATATTTT. It specifies CATSIQGAILNTIYF.

The J gene is TRBJ2-7, the V gene TRBV7-9, with unresolved D. Germline CDR1 reads SEHNR; CDR2 reads FQNEAQ (reference sequence). The germline V and J ends were trimmed by 3 bases and 0 bases, with 6 bases remaining between them. CDR3 size: 13 residues. DNA of the CDR3: TGTGCCAGCAGCTTTAGGGACTCCTACGAGCAGTACTTC. This sequence encodes CASSFRDSYEQYF.

The V gene is TRBV5-6, the J gene TRBJ1-2; 8 nucleotides agree with TRBD1. Germline loops: CDR1 SGHDT, CDR2 YYEEEE. Unmatched junction bases numbered 8, after V lost 7 bases and J lost 3 bases. The CDR3 is made up of 14 amino acids. CDR3: CASRRTGRYYGYTF. The CDR3, as DNA: TGTGCCAGCCGGAGGACAGGGAGGTACTATGGCTACACCTTC.

The chain joins TRBV20-1 to TRBJ2-7; TRBD2 is a possible D gene (5 bases). The CDR3 consists of 14 residues. Per germline, CDR1 DFQATT and CDR2 SNEGSKA (reference sequence). Trimming removed 0 bases at V and 2 bases at J, with 11 bases between. CDR3 protein: CSARDSGIPYEQYF. DNA for the CDR3: TGCAGTGCTAGAGACTCCGGGATACCCTACGAGCAGTACTTC.

The V call is TRBV24-1, the J call TRBJ2-7, with D possibly matching TRBD1 (6 bases). Per the germline V gene, CDR1 is KGHDR and CDR2 is SFDVKD. Deletions cut 4 bases from V and 4 bases from J, with 16 bases between. The CDR3 extends over 15 amino acids. The CDR3 protein is CATSDCDRPPYEQYF. The CDR3 nucleotides read TGTGCCACCAGTGACTGCGACAGGCCCCCTTACGAGCAGTACTTC.

The chain recombines TRBV6-5 with TRBJ2-6; tentative D call: TRBD2 (5 bases). This CDR3 has 16 residues. Per the germline V gene, CDR1 is MNHEY and CDR2 is SVGAGI. Between the trimmed V and J ends, which lost 2 bases and 2 bases, there was a span of 10 bases. This CDR3 reads CASSYRRGTGANVLTF. CDR3 DNA: TGTGCCAGCAGTTACCGCCGAGGGACTGGGGCCAACGTCCTGACTTTC.

The chain links TRBV11-2 to TRBJ1-5; D perhaps matches TRBD1 (6 bases). CDR3 length: 15 residues. The germline V gene has CDR1 SGHAT and CDR2 FQNNGV. V was shortened by 5 bases and J by 3 bases, with 14 bases between the two germline ends. The CDR3 loop is CASSRRTANNQPQHF. Written as DNA, the CDR3 is TGTGCCAGCAGCCGAAGGACAGCTAACAATCAGCCCCAGCATTTT. The variable domain in full, completed from reference TRBV11-2 and TRBJ1-5, reads EAGVAQSPRYKIIEKRQSVAFWCNPISGHATLYWYQQILGQGPKLLIQFQNNGVVDDSQLPKDRFSAERLKGVDSTLKIQPAKLEDSAVYLCASSRRTANNQPQHFGDGTRLSIL.

This clonotype was detected many times. The V call is TRBV7-6, the J call TRBJ2-7, with D possibly being TRBD1 (6 bases). The CDR3 is 12 residues long. V was clipped by 6 bases and J by 5 bases, with 11 bases between them. CDR1 is SGHVS and CDR2 is FNYEAQ in the germline V gene. The CDR3 DNA sequence: TGTGCCAGCAGTCCAGGGGACGACGAGCAGTACTTC. It encodes CASSPGDDEQYF.

The CDR3 loop reads CASSLGQGAGYTF. In DNA, the CDR3 is TGTGCCAGCAGCTTAGGACAGGGGGCTGGCTACACCTTC. This rearrangement joins TRBV7-9 to TRBJ1-2; 10 positions match TRBD1. The germline V gene has CDR1 SEHNR and CDR2 FQNEAQ (reference sequence). The CDR3 consists of 13 residues. J lost 7 bases, V lost 1 base, and 0 bases had no gene match.

This sequence joins TRBV11-3 and TRBJ2-5; a possible D gene is TRBD2 (5 bases). The germline V gene encodes CDR1 SGHNT and CDR2 YENEEA. The CDR3 spans 14 residues. Trimming removed 8 bases at V and 3 bases at J, with 16 bases between. The CDR3 DNA follows: TGTGCCAGCTCGGCGGGCCCTCACGAAGAGACCCAGTACTTC. Its translation is CASSAGPHEETQYF.

This clonotype was found many times. V gene TRBV29-1 combines with J gene TRBJ1-1, with D unresolved. Germline loops: CDR1 SQVTM, CDR2 ANQGSEA. This CDR3 has 13 residues. V lost 6 bases to trimming and J lost 0 bases, with 11 bases between them. In DNA, the CDR3 is TGCAGCGTCGTCCTTCCCCTGAACACTGAAGCTTTCTTT. Translated: CSVVLPLNTEAFF.

The V gene is TRBV7-2, the J gene TRBJ2-7, with 8 positions matching TRBD1. J gave up 3 bases and V 4 bases, and 8 bases lay outside the gene matches. CDR1 and CDR2 (germline): SGHTA, FQGNSA. The CDR3 runs to 15 residues. The CDR3 is CASSYAGTGNYEQYF. The DNA for the CDR3 is TGTGCCAGCAGCTACGCGGGGACAGGCAACTACGAGCAGTACTTC.

The CDR3: CSARDNREQRYTF. The DNA of the CDR3 is TGCAGTGCTAGAGATAACAGGGAACAGCGCTACACCTTC. This chain links TRBV20-1 with TRBJ1-2; tentatively, D is TRBD1 (6 bases). Germline V gene sequence: CDR1 DFQATT, CDR2 SNEGSKA (reference sequence). Trimming cost V 0 bases and J 9 bases, with 14 bases left between them. This CDR3 has 13 amino acids.

V and J are TRBV15 and TRBJ2-6; the D gene is possibly TRBD2 (5 bases). Deletions cut 3 bases from V and 4 bases from J, with 16 bases between. The CDR3 consists of 17 residues. Germline CDR1 and CDR2: LNHNV and YYDKDF (reference sequence). The DNA of the CDR3 is TGTGCCACCAGCAGTCCGACGGGGATTGGAGGGGCCAACGTCCTGACTTTC. This codes for CATSSPTGIGGANVLTF.

The chain carries TRBV7-9 and TRBJ1-6; a weak D match, TRBD1 (5 bases). Trimming left V 1 base short and J 8 bases short, with 12 bases between. The CDR3 is 15 residues long. CDR1 is SEHNR, CDR2 FQNEAQ, per germline (reference sequence). CDR3 sequence (DNA): TGTGCCAGCAGCTTAGGGGGGATCGGGGATTCACCCCTCCACTTT. Protein: CASSLGGIGDSPLHF.

This clonotype came up once. The V gene is TRBV7-9, the J gene TRBJ1-1, with TRBD1 as a possible D gene (5 bases). Trimming stripped 5 bases from V and 5 bases from J, with 18 bases between. In germline, CDR1 is SEHNR, CDR2 FQNEAQ (reference sequence). The CDR3 extends over 15 amino acids. The CDR3 coding sequence is TGTGCCAGCAGCCCGGTGCCGGGGGGAGGTACTGAAGCTTTCTTT. It encodes CASSPVPGGGTEAFF.

J is TRBJ1-2 and V is TRBV28; D unclear. The CDR3 consists of 13 residues. Deletions cut 6 bases from V and 2 bases from J, with 10 bases between. CDR1 and CDR2 (germline): MDHEN, SYDVKM. This CDR3 is CASSLSFNYGYTF. The CDR3 region has the DNA TGTGCCAGCAGCTTGAGTTTCAACTATGGCTACACCTTC.

The rearrangement links TRBV29-1 to TRBJ2-5, with no clear D. In germline, CDR1 is SQVTM, CDR2 ANQGSEA. CDR3 length: 14 amino acids. Trimming shortened V by 4 bases and J by 3 bases, and 15 bases separated the two germline ends. The CDR3 is CSVGLLGLEETQYF. The CDR3 region has the DNA TGCAGCGTTGGGCTGTTGGGATTGGAAGAGACCCAGTACTTC.